Presented here are 31 T cell receptor beta chains from one specimen sequenced in a study of technical replicates of blood from a few donors. Assay used: immunoSEQ multiplex PCR; TCRdb lists only in-frame clones, some missing. The data show tens of thousands of clones, with 90% to 95% seen just once and roughly 0.23% held by the top ten. The sample taken for sequencing was T cells isolated from PBMCs. Source of these receptors: a human donor in good health.

V gene TRBV11-2 combines with J gene TRBJ1-6; the match to TRBD1 covers 7 bases. The CDR3 consists of 18 residues. Germline V gene sequence: CDR1 SGHAT, CDR2 FQNNGV. Trimming took 3 bases from V and 0 from J; bases not matched to a gene: 8. In DNA form, the CDR3 reads TGTGCCAGCAGCTTTTCCAAACAGGGGAGCTCCTATAATTCACCCCTCCACTTT. It encodes CASSFSKQGSSYNSPLHF.

The V and J genes are TRBV27 and TRBJ2-3, with a tentative D call TRBD2 (5 bases). The CDR3 spans 13 residues. Germline-derived CDR1 and CDR2 are MNHEY and SMNVEV (reference sequence). V was shortened by 7 bases and J by 1 base, with 9 bases between the two germline ends. The CDR3 is CASTGGRTDTQYF. In DNA, the CDR3 is TGTGCCAGCACGGGCGGGCGCACAGATACGCAGTATTTT.

The chain is built from TRBV29-1 and TRBJ2-7, with TRBD1 matching 7 bases. V lost 1 base and J lost 1; bases outside the gene matches: 10. The length of the CDR3 is 16 residues. Germline loops: CDR1 SQVTM, CDR2 ANQGSEA. The CDR3 nucleotides read TGCAGCGTTGAAGGCGCCCAGGTGGGACAGTCCTACGAGCAGTACTTC. It codes for CSVEGAQVGQSYEQYF.

V gene TRBV5-4 combines with J gene TRBJ2-3, with 10 positions matching TRBD2. J gave up 6 bases and V 1 base, and 5 bases lay outside the gene matches. This CDR3 is built from 15 residues. Germline V gene lookup returns CDR1 SGHNT and CDR2 YYREEE (reference sequence). The CDR3, as DNA: TGTGCCAGCAGCTTGCCGAGCGGGGGGGCCGATACGCAGTATTTT. It translates to CASSLPSGGADTQYF.

The genes are TRBV10-2 and TRBJ1-5; D not certain. Trimming stripped 2 bases from V and 6 bases from J, with 11 bases between. There are 14 residues in the CDR3. Looked up from germline, CDR1 is WSHSY and CDR2 is SAAADI. The CDR3, as DNA: TGCGCCAGCAGTGAGCAGTCAGGCTTTCAGCCCCAGCATTTT. Amino acids: CASSEQSGFQPQHF.

In this sample, this clone turned up once. The V gene is TRBV10-3, the J gene TRBJ2-7; D not resolved. Germline-derived CDR1 and CDR2 are ENHRY and SYGVKD. Trimming took 4 bases from V and 3 from J, leaving 4 bases between them. This CDR3 is built from 11 residues. The chain's CDR3 is CAISGGYEQYF. CDR3 bases: TGTGCCATCAGTGGCGGCTACGAGCAGTACTTC.

The CDR3 DNA is TGCAGCGTTGGGAACAGCTCCTACAATGAGCAGTTCTTC. Its protein product is CSVGNSSYNEQFF. The V call is TRBV29-1, the J call TRBJ2-1; D gene uncertain. Per germline, CDR1 SQVTM and CDR2 ANQGSEA. Deletions cut 4 bases from V and 0 bases from J, with 7 bases between. This CDR3 has 13 amino acids.

The J gene is TRBJ1-6, the V gene TRBV11-3; 8 bases are shared with TRBD1. Losses at the gene ends were 3 bases for V and 6 bases for J; bases not matched to a gene: 13. Germline V lookup: CDR1 SGHNT, CDR2 YENEEA. The CDR3 covers 18 residues. The CDR3 coding sequence is TGTGCCAGCAGCTTGTCCTTCATCCAGGGGGCGGGTAATTCACCCCTCCACTTT. Its protein product is CASSLSFIQGAGNSPLHF.

This clone turned up a few times. V and J are TRBV6-4 and TRBJ1-1; D perhaps matches TRBD1 (5 bases). Trimming pared 5 bases from V and 1 base from J, leaving 8 bases between. In germline, CDR1 is MRHNA, CDR2 SNTAGT. The CDR3 runs to 13 residues. The CDR3 protein is CASSPTGNTEAFF. CDR3 nucleotides: TGTGCCAGCAGTCCCACAGGGAACACTGAAGCTTTCTTT.

The genes are TRBV5-4 and TRBJ2-1; 11 bases align to TRBD2. CDR3 length: 16 residues. The V and J ends lost 4 bases and 2 bases, in that order; junction bases with no gene match: 5. Germline V gene sequence: CDR1 SGHNT, CDR2 YYREEE (reference sequence). The CDR3 region has the DNA TGTGCCAGCAGCATACTAGCGGGAGCGACCTACAATGAGCAGTTCTTC. It is translated as CASSILAGATYNEQFF.

This clone was recorded once. V gene TRBV4-1 combines with J gene TRBJ1-1; a weak D match, TRBD1 (5 bases). Germline V gives CDR1 MGHRA, CDR2 YSYEKL. Between the trimmed V and J ends, which lost 1 base and 10 bases, there was a span of 16 bases. CDR3 length: 14 amino acids. DNA of the CDR3: TGCGCCAGCAGCCAAGTTCAGGGCGTATCGGGAGCTTTCTTT. As protein: CASSQVQGVSGAFF.

The rearrangement joins TRBV11-3 to TRBJ1-1; maybe TRBD1 (5 bases). CDR3 length: 11 amino acids. The V and J ends lost 6 bases and 6 bases respectively, with 8 bases between them. The V gene's germline CDR1 is SGHNT and CDR2 YENEEA. This CDR3 is CASSSGAEAFF. The DNA of the CDR3 is TGTGCCAGCAGTTCGGGGGCTGAAGCTTTCTTT.

This clone was recorded once. This sequence joins TRBV27 and TRBJ1-2, with D possibly TRBD1 on 6 matching bases. The V end lost 3 bases, the J end lost 5 bases, and 10 bases lay between the germline ends. Germline CDR1 reads MNHEY; CDR2 reads SMNVEV (reference sequence). This CDR3 has 13 residues. The CDR3 sequence is CASSFDGTYGYTF. The CDR3, as DNA: TGTGCCAGCAGTTTTGACGGGACATATGGCTACACCTTC.

Written as DNA, the CDR3 is TGTGCCAGCAGCTCGGGGGTCTACGAGCAGTACTTC. It is translated as CASSSGVYEQYF. The rearrangement links TRBV7-9 to TRBJ2-7; possibly TRBD2 for D (6 bases). Germline CDR1 and CDR2: SEHNR and FQNEAQ (reference sequence). V lost 4 bases and J 3 bases, leaving 7 bases between the germline ends. The CDR3 contains 12 residues.

The chain is built from TRBV11-3 and TRBJ2-3, with no clear D. From germline, CDR1 is SGHNT and CDR2 YENEEA. There are 12 residues in the CDR3. V was trimmed by 4 bases and J by 0 bases, leaving 2 bases between them. This chain's CDR3 is CASSSSTDTQYF. The DNA of the CDR3 is TGTGCCAGCAGCTCGAGCACAGATACGCAGTATTTT.

In DNA form, the CDR3 reads TGTGCCAGCAGTTTATCACTAGCTCGGGTGGGGATGAACACTGAAGCTTTCTTT. Residues: CASSLSLARVGMNTEAFF. This chain uses TRBV27 with TRBJ1-1; D gene uncertain. Germline CDR1 and CDR2: MNHEY and SMNVEV (reference sequence). This CDR3 is built from 18 residues. V lost 0 bases to trimming and J lost 0 bases, with 17 bases between them.

V and J are TRBV9 and TRBJ1-2, with D uncertain. The CDR3 length is 16 residues. Between the trimmed V and J ends, which lost 4 bases and 6 bases, there was a span of 22 bases. Germline CDR1 SGDLS, CDR2 YYNGEE. DNA for the CDR3: TGTGCCAGCAGCTTTCGTAGCGGGGTAAGCCCTCATGGCTACACCTTC. Translation: CASSFRSGVSPHGYTF.

V usage is TRBV11-3 and J usage is TRBJ2-2; D is ambiguous. V was trimmed by 3 bases and J by 2 bases, leaving 7 bases between them. CDR3 length equals 14 residues. Looked up from germline, CDR1 is SGHNT and CDR2 is YENEEA. The CDR3 reads CASSFRFNTGELFF. CDR3 DNA sequence: TGTGCCAGCAGCTTTAGATTTAACACCGGGGAGCTGTTTTTT.

The J gene is TRBJ2-7, the V gene TRBV7-9; possible D gene TRBD2, 5 bases. There are 17 residues in the CDR3. The V gene lost 2 bases and the J gene lost 9 bases, with 26 bases spanning the gap. Germline assignment: CDR1 SEHNR and CDR2 FQNEAQ (reference sequence). CDR3 nucleotides: TGTGCCAGCAGCTTAAGCGGCAGGAAGGGCCCATCCCGGAGGCAGTACTTC. Amino acids: CASSLSGRKGPSRRQYF. The full variable domain, completed using reference TRBV7-9 and TRBJ2-7, is DTGVSQNPRHKITKRGQNVTFRCDPISEHNRLYWYRQTLGQGPEFLTYFQNEAQLEKSRLLSDRFSAERPKGSFSTLEIQRTEQGDSAMYLCASSLSGRKGPSRRQYFGPGTRLTVT.

The chain links TRBV7-9 to TRBJ2-7, with no clear D. V was trimmed by 5 bases and J by 0 bases, leaving 26 bases between them. CDR1 and CDR2 (germline): SEHNR, FQNEAQ (reference sequence). The length of the CDR3 is 19 residues. In DNA, the CDR3 is TGTGCCAGCAGCCACGATGACCGGTTCGTCGGTAGGAGCTCCTACGAGCAGTACTTC. It encodes CASSHDDRFVGRSSYEQYF.

The V and J genes are TRBV28 and TRBJ1-5; tentative D call: TRBD1 (6 bases). Germline V lookup: CDR1 MDHEN, CDR2 SYDVKM. V gave up 5 bases and J gave up 7 bases, with 21 bases separating them. The CDR3 extends over 16 amino acids. CDR3 residues: CASSLRDTLWGQPQHF. As DNA, the CDR3 is TGTGCCAGCAGTCTCCGGGACACCCTCTGGGGGCAGCCCCAGCATTTT.

This clone was seen a single time. V and J are TRBV25-1 and TRBJ2-7; 8 bases map to TRBD1. Germline V CDR1 and CDR2: MGHDK, SYGVNS. The CDR3 loop spans 15 amino acids. J gave up 5 bases and V 5 bases, and 11 bases lay outside the gene matches. The CDR3 DNA reads as TGTGCCAGCAGTCTCAACGGACAGGGTTCGGACGAGCAGTACTTC. Translating gives CASSLNGQGSDEQYF.

The chain has TRBV5-6 and TRBJ2-1; possibly TRBD2 for D (5 bases). The CDR3 covers 15 residues. The V end lost 4 bases, the J end lost 3 bases, and 14 bases lay between the germline ends. Germline lookup yields CDR1 SGHDT and CDR2 YYEEEE. CDR3 loop: CASSSPGFYYNEQFF. For the CDR3, the DNA is TGTGCCAGCAGCAGTCCGGGGTTCTACTACAATGAGCAGTTCTTC. The full variable domain, completed using reference TRBV5-6 and TRBJ2-1, is DAGVTQSPTHLIKTRGQQVTLRCSPKSGHDTVSWYQQALGQGPQFIFQYYEEEERQRGNFPDRFSGHQFPNYSSELNVNALLLGDSALYLCASSSPGFYYNEQFFGPGTRLTVL.

The chain is built from TRBV6-5 and TRBJ2-1; TRBD1 agrees at 8 bases. The V and J ends lost 6 bases and 13 bases, in that order; junction bases with no gene match: 8. The V gene's germline CDR1 is MNHEY and CDR2 SVGAGI. The CDR3 spans 12 residues. Written as DNA, the CDR3 is TGTGCCAGCAGCCCACAGACAGGGGTTCAGTTCTTC. Its protein product is CASSPQTGVQFF.

This clone was seen a handful of times. The chain is built from TRBV19 and TRBJ1-1; no clear D. V was clipped by 6 bases and J by 7 bases, with 15 bases between them. Germline assignment: CDR1 LNHDA and CDR2 SQIVND (reference sequence). This CDR3 contains 13 residues. This CDR3 is CASRNPSGSEAFF. Written as DNA, the CDR3 is TGTGCCAGTAGAAACCCTTCGGGTAGTGAAGCTTTCTTT.

J is TRBJ2-5 and V is TRBV27, with TRBD2 as a possible D gene (6 bases). Germline V lookup: CDR1 MNHEY, CDR2 SMNVEV (reference sequence). The ends were cut back, 4 bases at V and 0 bases at J, with 12 bases in the middle. The CDR3 sequence is 15 residues long. The CDR3 coding sequence is TGTGCCAGCAGTTCGCGCGGGGCGTACCAAGAGACCCAGTACTTC. This codes for CASSSRGAYQETQYF.

This chain joins TRBV11-2 and TRBJ2-3; D is uncertain. Germline V lookup: CDR1 SGHAT, CDR2 FQNNGV. The CDR3 is 14 amino acids. The ends were cut back, 1 base at V and 6 bases at J, with 11 bases in the middle. CDR3: CASSLVEVQDTQYF. The DNA of the CDR3 is TGTGCCAGCAGCTTAGTTGAGGTGCAGGATACGCAGTATTTT. Filled out from reference TRBV11-2 and TRBJ2-3, the complete variable domain reads EAGVAQSPRYKIIEKRQSVAFWCNPISGHATLYWYQQILGQGPKLLIQFQNNGVVDDSQLPKDRFSAERLKGVDSTLKIQPAKLEDSAVYLCASSLVEVQDTQYFGPGTRLTVL.

This chain's CDR3 is CASSQTGRQPQHF. CDR3 nucleotide sequence: TGCGCCAGCAGCCAGACAGGGCGTCAGCCCCAGCATTTT. The chain uses TRBV4-1 and TRBJ1-5, with TRBD1 matching 7 bases. V trimming: 3 bases; J trimming: 6 bases; junction bases outside the gene matches: 2. Per the germline V gene, CDR1 is MGHRA and CDR2 is YSYEKL. The CDR3 sequence is 13 residues long.

The chain recombines TRBV10-2 with TRBJ2-3; weak D call: TRBD2 (7 bases). V lost 7 bases to trimming and J lost 6 bases, with 20 bases between them. Germline-derived CDR1 and CDR2 are WSHSY and SAAADI. CDR3 size: 15 residues. The CDR3 loop is CASKLRPGGLDTQYF. The CDR3, as DNA: TGCGCCAGCAAGCTACGGCCGGGGGGCCTTGATACGCAGTATTTT.

The chain uses TRBV4-2 and TRBJ2-7; 7 positions agree with TRBD2. Germline CDR1 reads LGHNA; CDR2 reads YNFKEQ. This CDR3 spans 16 amino acids. V lost 0 bases to trimming and J lost 2 bases; unmatched junction nucleotides: 7. This CDR3 is CASSQDLLAETYEQYF. The CDR3 region has the DNA TGTGCCAGCAGCCAAGATCTTCTAGCGGAGACCTACGAGCAGTACTTC.

The sample holds one count of this clone. This chain connects TRBV7-9 to TRBJ2-1; TRBD2 matches 10 bases. The CDR3 contains 15 residues. V was pared by 5 bases and J by 7 bases, with 8 bases of the junction left unmatched. In germline, CDR1 is SEHNR, CDR2 FQNEAQ (reference sequence). CDR3 nucleotide sequence: TGTGCCAGCAGCCTGCTAGCGGGGGTAGGAAATGAGCAGTTCTTC. Translating it yields CASSLLAGVGNEQFF. The entire variable domain, with the rest obtained from reference TRBV7-9 and TRBJ2-1, is as follows: DTGVSQNPRHKITKRGQNVTFRCDPISEHNRLYWYRQTLGQGPEFLTYFQNEAQLEKSRLLSDRFSAERPKGSFSTLEIQRTEQGDSAMYLCASSLLAGVGNEQFFGPGTRLTVL.